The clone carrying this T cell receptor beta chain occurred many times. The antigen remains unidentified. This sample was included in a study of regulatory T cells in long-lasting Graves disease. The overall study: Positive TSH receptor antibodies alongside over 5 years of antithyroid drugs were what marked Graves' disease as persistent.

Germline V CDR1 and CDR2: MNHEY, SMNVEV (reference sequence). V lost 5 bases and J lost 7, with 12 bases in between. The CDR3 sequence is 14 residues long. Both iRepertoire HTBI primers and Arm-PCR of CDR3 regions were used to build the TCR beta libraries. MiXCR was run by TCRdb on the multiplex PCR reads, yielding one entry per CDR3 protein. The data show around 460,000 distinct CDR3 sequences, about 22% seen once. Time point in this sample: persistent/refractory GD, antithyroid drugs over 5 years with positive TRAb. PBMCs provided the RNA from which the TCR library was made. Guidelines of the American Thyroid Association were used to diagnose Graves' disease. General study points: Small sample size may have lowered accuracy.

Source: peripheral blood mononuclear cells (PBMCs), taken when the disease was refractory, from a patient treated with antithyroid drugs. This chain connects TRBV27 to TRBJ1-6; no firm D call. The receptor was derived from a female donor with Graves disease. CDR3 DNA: TGTGCCAGCAGTCCGGACTTACCGAATTCACCCCTCCACTTT. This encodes CASSPDLPNSPLHF.